This is a list of T cell receptor beta chains from one sample in a study of blood T cell repertoires in COVID-19. Measured with immunoSEQ multiplex PCR; TCRdb has only the in-frame clones, and not every one. The sample includes 200,000 to 250,000 clones, 70% to 90% of them seen just once. Sequences were obtained from peripheral blood. These receptors all stem from a woman aged 40-49 years who had recovered from COVID-19. Each CDR3 is given with its conserved first and last residue. A D gene is named only where the DNA matches it firmly. Some rows have no size entry. The others give once, few or many, or a class for an expanded clone.

V gene	D gene	clone size	J gene	CDR3 DNA	CDR3 protein
TRBV5-1	TRBD2	once	TRBJ2-1	TGCGCCAGCAGCTTGGCCACTAGCGGGCATTACAATGAGCAGTTCTTC	CASSLATSGHYNEQFF
TRBV7-8	NA	once	TRBJ2-2	TGTGCCAGCAGCTTGCGGCTAGCAGCCGGGGAGCTGTTTTTT	CASSLRLAAGELFF
TRBV7-4	TRBD2	NA	TRBJ2-1	TGTGCCAGCAGCACAAGCGGGGGCTTCTACAATGAGCAGTTCTTC	CASSTSGGFYNEQFF
TRBV11-2	TRBD2	NA	TRBJ2-1	TGTGCCAGCAGCTTAGAGGGGGGGAGCCTATACAATGAGCAGTTCTTC	CASSLEGGSLYNEQFF
TRBV7-2	TRBD1	NA	TRBJ2-7	TGTGCCAGCAGCTTAGGGCCGGGACAGGGGACCTACGAGCAGTACTTC	CASSLGPGQGTYEQYF
TRBV19	NA	NA	TRBJ1-1	TGTGCCAGTAGTATAAAAGGTGAGGTGAACACTGAAGCTTTCTTT	CASSIKGEVNTEAFF
TRBV7-2	NA	NA	TRBJ1-4	TGTGCCAGCAGCGCCACCCGGGGGAGGACAAACAAGCGGGAAAAACTGTTTTTT	CASSATRGRTNKREKLFF
TRBV28	TRBD1	NA	TRBJ1-2	TGTGCCTCCGGGACAGGGGTGGGCTACACCTTC	CASGTGVGYTF
TRBV23-1	NA	NA	TRBJ1-5	TGCGCCAGCAGTCAATCTTGGACAGTTAGCAATCAGCCCCAGCATTTT	CASSQSWTVSNQPQHF
TRBV6-2/TRBV6-3	TRBD1	NA	TRBJ2-1	TGTGCCAGCAGCGAGACAGGGGGCTCCTACAATGAGCAGTTCTTC	CASSETGGSYNEQFF
TRBV15	TRBD1	NA	TRBJ1-2	TGTGCCACCAGGATAGGACAGGGGGCGCCTATTTTGGGCTACACCTTC	CATRIGQGAPILGYTF
TRBV5-4	NA	NA	TRBJ2-5	TGTGCCAGCAGCTTGGGCAGGGACCAAGAGACCCAGTACTTC	CASSLGRDQETQYF
TRBV7-8	NA	NA	TRBJ2-7	TGTGCCAGCAGCTTAGCGGCGCGACACTACGAGCAGTACTTC	CASSLAARHYEQYF
TRBV7-6	TRBD1	NA	TRBJ1-2	TGTGCCAGCAGCCAAAGGACAGGGAACTATGGCTACACCTTC	CASSQRTGNYGYTF
TRBV7-2	TRBD2	NA	TRBJ2-5	TGTGCCAGCAGCTTAGGCCTAGCGGGCAATCAAGAGACCCAGTACTTC	CASSLGLAGNQETQYF
TRBV7-2	TRBD2	NA	TRBJ2-3	TGTGCCAGCAGCTTAACGGGGGGAACAGATACGCAGTATTTT	CASSLTGGTDTQYF
TRBV12-2	NA	NA	TRBJ2-7	TGTGCAAGTCGCTTCCGGGGGGGGTTAGGCTCCTACGAGCAGTACTTC	CASRFRGGLGSYEQYF
TRBV5-1	NA	NA	TRBJ2-5	TGCGCCAGCAGCTTGCCATACCAAGAGACCCAGTACTTC	CASSLPYQETQYF
TRBV19	NA	NA	TRBJ2-4	TGTGCCAGTAGTAGGGAAGGGGTCTTAGCCAAAAACATTCAGTACTTC	CASSREGVLAKNIQYF
TRBV7-6	TRBD2	once	TRBJ2-1	TGTGCCAGCAGCTTAGTTCCTAGCGGGTCCACGGCCGGTGAGCAGTTCTTC	CASSLVPSGSTAGEQFF
TRBV11-2	TRBD1	NA	TRBJ2-5	TGTGCCAGCAGCTTTACCGGGACAGGGACTCCAGAGACCCAGTACTTC	CASSFTGTGTPETQYF
TRBV3-1/TRBV3-2	TRBD2	NA	TRBJ2-3	TGTGCCAGCAGCCAAGGACTAGCGGGGGCCCCAGATACGCAGTATTTT	CASSQGLAGAPDTQYF